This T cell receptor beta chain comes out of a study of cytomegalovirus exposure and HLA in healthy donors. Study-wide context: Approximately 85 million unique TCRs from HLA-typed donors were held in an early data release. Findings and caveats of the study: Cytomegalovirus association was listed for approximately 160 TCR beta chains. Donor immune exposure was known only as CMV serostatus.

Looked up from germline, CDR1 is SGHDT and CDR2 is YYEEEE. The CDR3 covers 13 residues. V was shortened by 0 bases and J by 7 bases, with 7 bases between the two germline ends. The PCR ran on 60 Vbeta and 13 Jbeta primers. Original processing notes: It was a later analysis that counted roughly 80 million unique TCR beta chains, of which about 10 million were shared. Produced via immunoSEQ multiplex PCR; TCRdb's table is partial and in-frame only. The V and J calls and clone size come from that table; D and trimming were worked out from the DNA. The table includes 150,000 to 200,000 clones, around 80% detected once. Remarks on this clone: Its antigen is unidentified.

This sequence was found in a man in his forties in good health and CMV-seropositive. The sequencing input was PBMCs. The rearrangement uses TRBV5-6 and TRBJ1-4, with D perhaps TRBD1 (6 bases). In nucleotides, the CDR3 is TGTGCCAGCAGCTTGGTGGGGGCTGAAAAACTGTTTTTT. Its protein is CASSLVGAEKLFF.